The 27 T cell receptor beta chains presented below share a single source sample, sequenced in a study of blood T cell repertoires in COVID-19. Clones were read by immunoSEQ multiplex PCR, and TCRdb kept only the in-frame ones, dropping some. The sample shows about 140,000 clones, 84% of them seen only once. Input material: peripheral blood. Receptors were obtained from a man aged 55 to 70 with active or convalescent COVID-19.

This chain links TRBV19 with TRBJ2-1; 11 nucleotides agree with TRBD2. From germline, CDR1 is LNHDA and CDR2 SQIVND (reference sequence). The CDR3 is 15 amino acids. Trimming took 5 bases from V and 6 from J; bases not matched to a gene: 6. In DNA, the CDR3 is TGTGCCAGTAGTGGACTAGCGGGCAGTGTCAATGAGCAGTTCTTC. Translating it yields CASSGLAGSVNEQFF.

DNA for the CDR3: TGTGCCAGCAGCCCAGGGGCCACCCGAATAAGTGAAGCTTTCTTT. Protein: CASSPGATRISEAFF. The chain links TRBV5-6 to TRBJ1-1, with D possibly matching TRBD1 (6 bases). The V and J ends lost 4 bases and 7 bases respectively, with 20 bases between them. CDR1 and CDR2 (germline): SGHDT, YYEEEE. This CDR3 has 15 residues.

This clone was counted between two and nine times. The CDR3 is CASSFRTDYNEQFF. CDR3 nucleotides: TGCGCCAGCAGCTTTCGGACTGACTACAATGAGCAGTTCTTC. The chain recombines TRBV5-1 with TRBJ2-1, with D possibly TRBD2 on 5 matching bases. Trimming left V 2 bases short and J 3 bases short, with 9 bases between. Germline CDR1 and CDR2: SGHRS and YFSETQ. This CDR3 contains 14 residues.

The CDR3 protein is CASSLWTVNYGYTF. The CDR3 bases are TGTGCCAGCAGTTTATGGACAGTCAACTATGGCTACACCTTC. The V call is TRBV28, the J call TRBJ1-2, with a weak D call TRBD1 (5 bases). Germline V gene sequence: CDR1 MDHEN, CDR2 SYDVKM. V lost 0 bases to trimming and J lost 2 bases, with 7 bases between them. There are 14 residues in the CDR3.

The rearrangement links TRBV18 to TRBJ1-1; D gene uncertain. Germline V gene sequence: CDR1 KGHSH, CDR2 LQKENI. CDR3 length: 18 residues. With 8 bases removed from V and 1 base from J, the gap between germline ends came to 26 bases. CDR3 in DNA: TGTGCCAGCCTCGACTTCGGAGCTAGTTTGTTAGAGAACACTGAAGCTTTCTTT. Its translation: CASLDFGASLLENTEAFF.

DNA of the CDR3: TGTGCCAGTAGTACAATGCAGGGGGTTCGTGGCACTGAAGCTTTCTTT. Protein sequence: CASSTMQGVRGTEAFF. The V call is TRBV19, the J call TRBJ1-1; 7 nucleotides align to TRBD1. The germline gives CDR1 LNHDA, CDR2 SQIVND (reference sequence). This CDR3 comprises 16 residues. V shed 4 bases and J 4 bases; nucleotides not matched to a gene: 12. The full variable domain, rest sourced from reference TRBV19 and TRBJ1-1, is DGGITQSPKYLFRKEGQNVTLSCEQNLNHDAMYWYRQDPGQGLRLIYYSQIVNDFQKGDIAEGYSVSREKKESFPLTVTSAQKNPTAFYLCASSTMQGVRGTEAFFGQGTRLTVV.

The chain carries TRBV5-1 and TRBJ2-1; D gene uncertain. Germline-derived CDR1 and CDR2 are SGHRS and YFSETQ. Trimming cost V 0 bases and J 5 bases, with 12 bases left between them. This CDR3 is built from 15 residues. DNA for the CDR3: TGCGCCAGCAGCTTGGTCGCTAGAGCTCACAATGAGCAGTTCTTC. Its translation: CASSLVARAHNEQFF.

The chain employs TRBV24-1 and TRBJ1-3, with TRBD1 as a possible D gene (6 bases). The germline gives CDR1 KGHDR, CDR2 SFDVKD. The V end was cut by 4 bases, the J end by 4 bases, with 10 bases between. This CDR3 has 14 residues. The CDR3 coding sequence is TGTGCCACCAGTGACAGGGGACACGGAAACACCATATATTTT. This sequence encodes CATSDRGHGNTIYF.

V is TRBV11-3 and J is TRBJ1-1; D unclear. The CDR3 consists of 14 residues. Germline V gene sequence: CDR1 SGHNT, CDR2 YENEEA. V gave up 9 bases and J gave up 5 bases, with 19 bases separating them. Here the CDR3 DNA reads TGTGCCAGTACATTTAGTCTTCAGCGGACTGAAGCTTTCTTT. It codes for CASTFSLQRTEAFF.

V usage is TRBV6-1 and J usage is TRBJ2-5; 10 bases match TRBD1. Germline V lookup: CDR1 MNHNS, CDR2 SASEGT. The CDR3 length is 18 residues. The V and J ends lost 2 bases and 5 bases, in that order; junction bases with no gene match: 14. CDR3 loop: CASSEWTPGQGLRETQYF. The DNA of the CDR3 is TGTGCCAGCAGTGAATGGACCCCGGGACAGGGGCTTAGGGAGACCCAGTACTTC.

A few counts support this clone. The CDR3 DNA is TGTGCCAGCAGTGATCGGGGGGGCCGCTCTGGAAACACCATATATTTT. This gives the protein CASSDRGGRSGNTIYF. This chain uses TRBV28 with TRBJ1-3, with D possibly matching TRBD1 (6 bases). This CDR3 region has 16 residues. Trimming shortened V by 5 bases and J by 0 bases, and 14 bases separated the two germline ends. Germline V gene data show CDR1 as MDHEN and CDR2 as SYDVKM.

The chain combines TRBV19 with TRBJ2-6, with 9 nucleotides matching TRBD1. V lost 6 bases, J lost 3 bases, and 3 bases stayed unmatched. Germline CDR1 LNHDA, CDR2 SQIVND (reference sequence). The CDR3 loop spans 15 amino acids. CDR3 sequence reads: CASRGQGVGANVLTF. Here the CDR3 DNA reads TGTGCCAGTAGGGGACAGGGTGTTGGGGCCAACGTCCTGACTTTC. The full variable domain, rest sourced from reference TRBV19 and TRBJ2-6, is DGGITQSPKYLFRKEGQNVTLSCEQNLNHDAMYWYRQDPGQGLRLIYYSQIVNDFQKGDIAEGYSVSREKKESFPLTVTSAQKNPTAFYLCASRGQGVGANVLTFGAGSRLTVL.

The J gene is TRBJ2-1, the V gene TRBV11-3; D not resolved. Germline loops: CDR1 SGHNT, CDR2 YENEEA. The CDR3 has 15 residues. Trimming pared 1 base from V and 0 bases from J, leaving 7 bases between. The CDR3 DNA sequence: TGTGCCAGCAGCTTAGGAGCTAGCTCCTACAATGAGCAGTTCTTC. This translates into CASSLGASSYNEQFF.

The V call is TRBV4-3, the J call TRBJ2-7; 7 bases match TRBD1. With V trimmed by 0 bases and J by 3 bases, 14 bases remained unmatched. The CDR3 loop spans 18 amino acids. From germline, CDR1 is LGHNA and CDR2 YSLEER. CDR3 residues: CASSQDGFDRVTGYEQYF. In nucleotides, the CDR3 is TGCGCCAGCAGCCAAGATGGGTTCGACAGGGTCACCGGCTACGAGCAGTACTTC.

The J gene is TRBJ1-3, the V gene TRBV7-9; D is unresolved. Trimming removed 3 bases at V and 0 bases at J, with 9 bases between. The CDR3 is 15 amino acids. CDR1 SEHNR and CDR2 FQNEAQ come from the germline V gene (reference sequence). Here the CDR3 reads CASSFGPSSGNTIYF. The CDR3 DNA reads as TGTGCCAGCAGCTTTGGGCCTTCCTCTGGAAACACCATATATTTT.

This chain joins TRBV18 and TRBJ1-6, with 8 bases aligning to TRBD1. CDR3 length: 17 residues. In germline, CDR1 is KGHSH, CDR2 LQKENI. The V gene end was trimmed by 3 bases and the J gene end by 1 base; junction bases not matched to a gene: 5. The DNA for the CDR3 is TGTGCCAGCTCACCGGACAGGGTTCTTTCCTATAATTCACCCCTCCACTTT. Translated: CASSPDRVLSYNSPLHF.

The chain joins TRBV10-3 to TRBJ2-3, with 12 nucleotides matching TRBD2. Germline V lookup: CDR1 ENHRY, CDR2 SYGVKD. The trim removed 0 bases at V and 6 bases at J, leaving 7 bases unmatched. The CDR3 is 17 amino acids. The CDR3, as DNA: TGTGCCATCAGTGAGTCGGCTAGCGGGGGGGCCGTGGATACGCAGTATTTT. Residues: CAISESASGGAVDTQYF.

This clone has a handful of counts. The rearrangement uses TRBV5-1 and TRBJ2-1; TRBD2 is a possible D gene (6 bases). This CDR3 has 14 amino acids. Germline CDR1 and CDR2: SGHRS and YFSETQ. V lost 4 bases and J 4 bases, leaving 12 bases between the germline ends. This chain's CDR3 is CASSRTGLYNEQFF. The CDR3 DNA reads as TGCGCCAGCAGCAGAACGGGACTTTACAATGAGCAGTTCTTC.

The chain carries TRBV4-1 and TRBJ1-3; D is ambiguous. The CDR3 totals 15 residues. Germline V gives CDR1 MGHRA, CDR2 YSYEKL. Trimming cost V 0 bases and J 4 bases, with 10 bases left between them. CDR3 residues: CASSQDGVSGNTIYF. The CDR3 bases are TGCGCCAGCAGCCAAGACGGGGTGTCGGGAAACACCATATATTTT.

The chain couples TRBV5-1 to TRBJ2-5; no clear D gene. CDR3 size: 14 residues. From germline, CDR1 is SGHRS and CDR2 YFSETQ. The V and J ends lost 4 bases and 1 base respectively, with 11 bases between them. The CDR3 bases are TGCGCCAGCAGCCCACTACCTGGCCAAGAGACCCAGTACTTC. Translation gives CASSPLPGQETQYF.

This clone showed up just once. The J gene is TRBJ1-6, the V gene TRBV19; a possible D gene is TRBD1 (6 bases). V was clipped by 5 bases and J by 7 bases, with 18 bases between them. The V gene's germline CDR1 is LNHDA and CDR2 SQIVND (reference sequence). This CDR3 region has 16 residues. CDR3 DNA: TGTGCCAGTAGTTTCATAACTGACAGGCCAAATTCACCCCTCCACTTT. This gives the protein CASSFITDRPNSPLHF.

The chain recombines TRBV6-5 with TRBJ1-2, with TRBD1 identical over 11 bases. The V and J ends lost 6 bases and 4 bases, in that order; junction bases with no gene match: 4. Germline-derived CDR1 and CDR2 are MNHEY and SVGAGI. The CDR3 loop spans 14 amino acids. This CDR3 reads CASSRGQGGYGYTF. The CDR3 bases are TGTGCCAGCAGCCGGGGACAGGGGGGCTATGGCTACACCTTC.

CDR3 bases: TGTGCCAGCCGGGGAAAGGGACAGCGCAGCTCCTACGAGCAGTACGTC. Translated: CASRGKGQRSSYEQYV. The chain carries TRBV6-6 and TRBJ2-7, with 7 bases lining up with TRBD1. Looked up from germline, CDR1 is MNHNY and CDR2 is SVGAGI (reference sequence). Trimming took 8 bases from V and 0 from J; bases not matched to a gene: 13. This CDR3 contains 16 residues.

This chain links TRBV11-2 with TRBJ2-1, with TRBD2 matching over 11 bases. Germline-derived CDR1 and CDR2 are SGHAT and FQNNGV. The V gene end was trimmed by 5 bases and the J gene end by 6 bases; junction bases not matched to a gene: 9. This CDR3 spans 16 amino acids. Here the CDR3 reads CASSTGLAGGTNEQFF. DNA for the CDR3: TGTGCCAGCAGCACCGGTCTAGCGGGAGGTACCAATGAGCAGTTCTTC. Variable domain in full (rest from reference TRBV11-2 and TRBJ2-1): EAGVAQSPRYKIIEKRQSVAFWCNPISGHATLYWYQQILGQGPKLLIQFQNNGVVDDSQLPKDRFSAERLKGVDSTLKIQPAKLEDSAVYLCASSTGLAGGTNEQFFGPGTRLTVL.

The chain links TRBV18 to TRBJ1-5; D not certain. This CDR3 contains 14 residues. Trimming took 2 bases from V and 2 from J, leaving 7 bases between them. CDR1 and CDR2 from the germline V gene are KGHSH and LQKENI. The CDR3 DNA reads as TGTGCCAGCTCACCAGGGCACGGCAATCAGCCCCAGCATTTT. Amino acid sequence: CASSPGHGNQPQHF.

V gene TRBV4-1 combines with J gene TRBJ2-1, with TRBD2 matching over 11 bases. The CDR3 consists of 16 residues. Germline CDR1 reads MGHRA; CDR2 reads YSYEKL. V gave up 3 bases and J gave up 5 bases; unmatched junction bases: 6. The CDR3, as DNA: TGCGCCAGCAGCCAGGAGAGACTAGCGGGAAACAATGAGCAGTTCTTC. Translating it yields CASSQERLAGNNEQFF.

The table lists this clone with a few counts. The chain couples TRBV5-1 to TRBJ2-2; TRBD2 is a possible D gene (6 bases). Trimming removed 1 base at V and 7 bases at J, with 11 bases between. Germline CDR1 reads SGHRS; CDR2 reads YFSETQ. There are 14 residues in the CDR3. The CDR3 DNA sequence: TGCGCCAGCAGCTTGATGGGGGGTAACGGGGAGCTGTTTTTT. It yields the protein CASSLMGGNGELFF. The variable domain in full, completed from reference TRBV5-1 and TRBJ2-2, reads KAGVTQTPRYLIKTRGQQVTLSCSPISGHRSVSWYQQTPGQGLQFLFEYFSETQRNKGNFPGRFSGRQFSNSRSEMNVSTLELGDSALYLCASSLMGGNGELFFGEGSRLTVL.